Each of the 17 T cell receptor beta chains below was sequenced from the same sample in a study of identical twins. MiXCR, run by TCRdb on the 5' RACE reads, gives a single entry per CDR3 protein. This sample yields hundreds of thousands of distinct CDR3 sequences, of which 9% to 15% are seen a single time; about 1.6% belongs to the top ten. The same data also went into a second study, on yellow fever vaccine responses in identical twins.

Sequenced input: PBMCs. These TCRs come from a woman between 18 and 30 years old in good health.

This clonotype was found many times. The chain is built from TRBV5-6 and TRBJ2-2; tentatively, D is TRBD1 (7 bases). The CDR3 has 16 amino acids. Germline CDR1 and CDR2: SGHDT and YYEEEE. V was shortened by 4 bases and J by 5 bases, with 18 bases between the two germline ends. CDR3 DNA: TGTGCCAGCAGCGGGACTCGACAGGGTTGGACCGGGGAGCTGTTTTTT. Its translation: CASSGTRQGWTGELFF.

The chain joins TRBV18 to TRBJ2-3; D is perhaps TRBD1 (5 bases). Germline V gives CDR1 KGHSH, CDR2 LQKENI. The CDR3 runs to 14 residues. V lost 5 bases to trimming and J lost 0 bases, with 9 bases between them. The CDR3 region has the DNA TGTGCCAGCTCAATGCAGGGTAGCACAGATACGCAGTATTTT. It specifies CASSMQGSTDTQYF.

This clonotype occurred a few times. The chain joins TRBV2 to TRBJ2-3, with D tentatively TRBD2 (5 bases). The CDR3 consists of 13 residues. Deletions cut 6 bases from V and 1 base from J, with 8 bases between. The V gene's germline CDR1 is SNHLY and CDR2 FYNNEI. The CDR3 DNA reads as TGTGCCAGCAGGGAGGCCCGCACAGATACGCAGTATTTT. Translation: CASREARTDTQYF.

This clonotype occurred a few times. This chain uses TRBV6-1 with TRBJ2-1; tentative D call: TRBD2 (6 bases). Per the germline V gene, CDR1 is MNHNS and CDR2 is SASEGT. V was cut by 7 bases and J by 3 bases, with 16 bases left in between. The CDR3 consists of 15 residues. The CDR3 protein is CASTFERGNYNEQFF. CDR3 DNA sequence: TGTGCCAGCACCTTTGAACGGGGGAACTACAATGAGCAGTTCTTC.

The gene calls are TRBV11-3 and TRBJ2-7; D perhaps matches TRBD1 (5 bases). V lost 5 bases and J lost 10, with 15 bases in between. The germline V gene has CDR1 SGHNT and CDR2 YENEEA. There are 12 residues in the CDR3. The CDR3 DNA follows: TGTGCCAGCAGCCAGGACAAGCATATTCAGTACTTC. Translated, it gives CASSQDKHIQYF.

Worth noting for this clonotype: This may be a read error, as it is one base from a much larger clone. The chain recombines TRBV3-1 with TRBJ1-5; no definite D call. There are 13 residues in the CDR3. CDR1 LGHDT and CDR2 YNNKEL come from the germline V gene (reference sequence). Trimming shortened V by 3 bases and J by 5 bases, and 8 bases separated the two germline ends. CDR3 region: CASSQGYDQPQHF. As DNA, the CDR3 is TGTGCCAGCAGCCAGGGTTACGATCAGCCCCAGCATTTT.

This clonotype was observed at least ten times. This chain links TRBV12-3 or TRBV12-4 with TRBJ2-1; D not certain. This CDR3 has 12 residues. The germline V and J ends were trimmed by 3 bases and 6 bases, with 6 bases remaining between them. CDR3 in amino acids: CASSLELNEQFF. In DNA, the CDR3 is TGTGCCAGCAGTTTGGAGCTCAATGAGCAGTTCTTC.

The V gene is TRBV4-1, the J gene TRBJ2-3; 8 nucleotides match TRBD1. Germline loops: CDR1 MGHRA, CDR2 YSYEKL. This CDR3 region has 16 residues. With V trimmed by 4 bases and J by 5 bases, 11 bases remained unmatched. The DNA for the CDR3 is TGCGCCAGCAGCCCCCGACAGGGGCAGGGAGGAGATACGCAGTATTTT. It is translated as CASSPRQGQGGDTQYF.

This clonotype appeared many times. This chain joins TRBV12-3 or TRBV12-4 and TRBJ1-1; 8 bases match TRBD1. Trimming cost V 5 bases and J 1 base; bases outside gene matches: 6. The CDR3 sequence is 15 residues long. The CDR3 region has the DNA TGTGCCAGCAGTATCCAGGGGGCCGGGAACACTGAAGCTTTCTTT. Translated, it gives CASSIQGAGNTEAFF.

This clonotype has more than one count but fewer than ten. V and J are TRBV19 and TRBJ2-2; 10 bases align to TRBD2. Germline values: CDR1 LNHDA, CDR2 SQIVND (reference sequence). The CDR3 is 15 amino acids. J lost 5 bases, V lost 3 bases, and 3 bases had no gene match. As DNA, the CDR3 is TGTGCCAGTAGTATTTCTAGCGGGAGAACCGGGGAGCTGTTTTTT. Protein sequence: CASSISSGRTGELFF.

This clonotype was observed a handful of times. This chain links TRBV29-1 with TRBJ2-1; D may be TRBD1 (6 bases). Trimming cost V 0 bases and J 7 bases, with 7 bases left between them. Germline CDR1 is SQVTM and CDR2 is ANQGSEA. The CDR3 consists of 12 residues. DNA of the CDR3: TGCAGCGTTGAAGACAGGGGTAATGAGCAGTTCTTC. It codes for CSVEDRGNEQFF.

The chain links TRBV2 to TRBJ1-1, with 10 bases that match TRBD1. There are 15 residues in the CDR3. V was pared by 4 bases and J by 3 bases, with 5 bases of the junction left unmatched. From germline, CDR1 is SNHLY and CDR2 FYNNEI. CDR3 DNA sequence: TGTGCCAGCAGTGGACAGGGGGCTTACTACACTGAAGCTTTCTTT. Encoded protein: CASSGQGAYYTEAFF.

This chain connects TRBV6-5 to TRBJ1-6, with D possibly matching TRBD1 (5 bases). Germline V lookup: CDR1 MNHEY, CDR2 SVGAGI. Trimming stripped 3 bases from V and 7 bases from J, with 13 bases between. The CDR3 is made up of 15 amino acids. The CDR3 region is CASSYDAGRNSPLHF. In DNA form, the CDR3 reads TGTGCCAGCAGTTATGACGCAGGGCGGAATTCACCCCTCCACTTT.

This clonotype has just a few counts. This chain joins TRBV5-1 and TRBJ2-3; maybe TRBD2 (6 bases). Germline V gives CDR1 SGHRS, CDR2 YFSETQ. The CDR3 is 15 amino acids. V lost 5 bases and J lost 5, with 18 bases in between. The CDR3: CASSFGGSTRDTQYF. In DNA form, the CDR3 reads TGCGCCAGCAGTTTTGGAGGGAGTACGAGAGATACGCAGTATTTT.

V and J are TRBV25-1 and TRBJ2-5; D gene uncertain. The CDR3 sequence is 16 residues long. Trimming shortened V by 3 bases and J by 3 bases, and 17 bases separated the two germline ends. Germline V gives CDR1 MGHDK, CDR2 SYGVNS. CDR3 in amino acids: CASSDYPGAGEETQYF. The CDR3 DNA reads as TGTGCCAGCAGTGATTACCCCGGTGCAGGAGAAGAGACCCAGTACTTC.

This clonotype occurred a few times. V gene TRBV7-9 combines with J gene TRBJ2-4; D is unresolved. CDR1 and CDR2 (germline): SEHNR, FQNEAQ (reference sequence). The germline V and J ends were trimmed by 5 bases and 1 base, with 18 bases remaining between them. This CDR3 contains 17 residues. CDR3 nucleotides: TGTGCCAGCAGCCCCTGGGATGACTCTAGGGCCAAAAACATTCAGTACTTC. This codes for CASSPWDDSRAKNIQYF.

The table lists this clonotype with many counts. The chain is built from TRBV12-3 or TRBV12-4 and TRBJ2-1, with a possible D match to TRBD2 (5 bases). Deletions cut 5 bases from V and 5 bases from J, with 13 bases between. The CDR3 consists of 14 residues. The chain's CDR3 is CASSLVLANNEQFF. CDR3 nucleotides: TGTGCCAGCAGTCTAGTTTTAGCGAACAATGAGCAGTTCTTC.